The clone carrying this TCR beta chain occurred many times. Trimming took off 1 base at V and 0 bases at J, with 5 bases between the two ends. The CDR3 contains 14 residues. Noted time point: patch test 1, 2 weeks after DPC sensitization. As to treatment: therapeutic diphenylcyclopropenone sensitization with weekly scalp DPC. These data originate in a study of human T cells and chemical hapten exposure. TCRdb fed the RACE reads into MiXCR, producing one record per CDR3 protein. The sample shows around 77,000 distinct CDR3 sequences, approximately 9.8% of them seen only once. This sequence joins TRBV12-3 or TRBV12-4 and TRBJ2-3; no clear D gene. This sequence was found in a woman aged 40 to 49 with alopecia areata. Some clones in this sample may be carry-over from other donors' samples. This material consisted of whole blood, taken in connection with sensitization to the hapten diphenylcyclopropenone (DPC). This CDR3 reads CASSLGTSTDTQYF. The DNA of the CDR3 is TGTGCCAGCAGTTTAGGTACGAGCACAGATACGCAGTATTTT.